This record covers a single T cell receptor beta chain. Its antigen remains unidentified. The CDR3 spans 16 residues. Germline V gene lookup returns CDR1 SGDLS and CDR2 YYNGEE. Losses at the gene ends were 6 bases for V and 6 bases for J; bases not matched to a gene: 13. Profiled with immunoSEQ multiplex PCR; TCRdb holds only in-frame clones, not every one. The sample comprises roughly 70,000 clones, approximately 86% of which are singletons, and around 2.9% rests with the top ten. Time point indicated: baseline, week 1 (first vaccination visit). Treatment indicated: pre-vaccination baseline after standard-of-care therapy. These data come from a study of a mutant IDH1 vaccine in newly diagnosed glioma. On the study more broadly: Every participant had undergone radiotherapy, temozolomide, or both before, and most underwent both. General study findings and limits: With respect to changes in top peripheral T cell clonotypes, pseudoprogression seemed unrelated.

Sample: PBMCs, taken from a glioma patient treated with radiotherapy, temozolomide or both. The rearrangement joins TRBV9 to TRBJ2-5, with TRBD1 matching over 11 bases. This clonotype was obtained from a man in his thirties or forties with glioma. The CDR3 protein is CASTRGLGTGGQTQYF. CDR3 nucleotides: TGTGCCAGCACCCGAGGGCTCGGGACAGGGGGACAGACCCAGTACTTC. The full variable domain, its missing parts supplied by reference TRBV9 and TRBJ2-5, is DSGVTQTPKHLITATGQRVTLRCSPRSGDLSVYWYQQSLDQGLQFLIQYYNGEERAKGNILERFSAQQFPDLHSELNLSSLELGDSALYFCASTRGLGTGGQTQYFGPGTRLLVL.